A single sample gave rise to the 6 T cell receptor beta chains below, sequenced in a study of Tregs in tolerant kidney transplant recipients. Measured with immunoSEQ multiplex PCR; TCRdb has only the in-frame clones, and not every one. The sample shows about 110,000 clones, around 89% of them seen only once. This sample comprised CD4+ T cells from blood, obtained before the transplant. These receptors all stem from a human donor who received a combined kidney and bone marrow transplant.

The chain is built from TRBV7-6 and TRBJ2-5; 10 bases agree with TRBD1. Trimming took 4 bases from V and 5 from J; bases not matched to a gene: 10. Germline CDR1 SGHVS, CDR2 FNYEAQ. This CDR3 is 16 amino acids long. The CDR3 bases are TGTGCCAGCAGCTCAAGTCAGACAGGGGGCAAGGAGACCCAGTACTTC. This translates into CASSSSQTGGKETQYF.

The chain uses TRBV29-1 and TRBJ2-1; D unclear. This CDR3 contains 13 residues. The germline gives CDR1 SQVTM, CDR2 ANQGSEA. The ends were cut back, 8 bases at V and 9 bases at J, with 20 bases in the middle. In DNA form, the CDR3 reads TGCAGCACCGAAGACCCCTTTCTAGGTGAGCAGTTCTTC. This encodes CSTEDPFLGEQFF.

CDR3 nucleotides: TGCAGTGCTAGAGAGGAGGGAATCGTATATTTT. It codes for CSAREEGIVYF. J is TRBJ1-3 and V is TRBV20-1; no definite D call. There are 11 residues in the CDR3. The V end lost 0 bases, the J end lost 14 bases, and 11 bases lay between the germline ends. Germline-derived CDR1 and CDR2 are DFQATT and SNEGSKA (reference sequence).

J is TRBJ1-5 and V is TRBV28; D remains unclear. This CDR3 contains 17 residues. Trimming pared 5 bases from V and 0 bases from J, leaving 17 bases between. Germline CDR1 and CDR2: MDHEN and SYDVKM. The DNA for the CDR3 is TGTGCCAGCAGTCCCTCGAGGAGGGCCCTTAGCAATCAGCCCCAGCATTTT. This translates into CASSPSRRALSNQPQHF.

The chain combines TRBV7-2 with TRBJ2-1, with a weak D call TRBD1 (6 bases). Germline CDR1 reads SGHTA; CDR2 reads FQGNSA. V shed 2 bases and J shed 7 bases, with 15 bases lying between them. The CDR3 spans 15 residues. CDR3 DNA: TGTGCCAGCAGCTTAACCCGTTTGCAGGGGAATGAGCAGTTCTTC. This gives the protein CASSLTRLQGNEQFF.

The chain links TRBV10-1 to TRBJ1-2; TRBD1 agrees at 7 bases. The CDR3 contains 15 residues. The germline CDR1 and CDR2 sequences are WNHNN and SYGVQD (reference sequence). Trimming at V came to 0 bases and at J to 7 bases, leaving 8 bases not matched to a gene. Written as DNA, the CDR3 is TGCGCCAGCAGTGAGTCGGCGACAGGGCTTACTGGCTACACCTTC. It codes for CASSESATGLTGYTF.